This T cell receptor (beta chain) was found in a study of blood T cell repertoires in COVID-19. At the level of the study: Samples taken during acute and convalescent COVID-19 were collected in the United States, Italy and Spain. From T cells, B-cell-depleted T cells, or PBMCs came the material, which was cDNA or gDNA.

Under the authors' procedure: Reference gene primer amplification gave estimated nucleated cell counts. Measured with immunoSEQ multiplex PCR; TCRdb has only the in-frame clones, and not every one. D and trimming were read from the DNA, whereas the V and J calls and clone size are those reported in that table. Found here are approximately 150,000 clones, roughly nine tenths of them singletons; the top ten hold approximately 4%. The sequence was obtained from a woman in her sixties or seventies with acute or convalescent COVID-19. The sequencing input was peripheral blood.

The CDR3 nucleotides are TGCGCCAGCAGCCAAGATTCGTTTCAGCCCCAGCATTTT. Translated, it gives CASSQDSFQPQHF. This chain uses TRBV4-3 with TRBJ1-5; D unresolved. The CDR3 is made up of 13 amino acids. V dropped 0 bases and J dropped 6 bases, with 6 bases sitting between them. The germline gives CDR1 LGHNA, CDR2 YSLEER.